The rows below give T cell receptor beta chains drawn from one sample of a study of blood T cell repertoires in COVID-19. This table comes from immunoSEQ multiplex PCR, and its TCRdb copy is limited to in-frame clones, with some not included. The data show 200,000 to 300,000 clones, around nine tenths seen once. What was sequenced was peripheral blood. The source of these receptors is a man aged 25-45 years with active or convalescent COVID-19. Both conserved end residues are part of each CDR3. The order of the fields is CDR3 DNA, CDR3 protein, V gene, D gene, J gene, clone size. The D gene is left open where the match is weak. The size entry is marked missing in some rows and otherwise reads once, few, many or a size class.

TGTGCCAGCAGTCCCCGCACCAGGACAGGGGCTAGCACAGATACGCAGTATTTT CASSPRTRTGASTDTQYF TRBV27 TRBD1 TRBJ2-3 .
TGTGCCAGCGGGACAGGTAAAAATCAGCCCCAGCATTTT CASGTGKNQPQHF TRBV2 TRBD1 TRBJ1-5 once
TGTGCCAGCAGCCCGGGGGACAGGGGCTCCGGGGAGCTGTTTTTT CASSPGDRGSGELFF TRBV4-2 TRBD1 TRBJ2-2 .
TGTGCCAGCAGTTCTTGGTATGTGGAGAATGGGAACACTGAAGCTTTCTTT CASSSWYVENGNTEAFF TRBV5-6 . TRBJ1-1 once
TGTGCCAGCAGCTTAGGCGTCGGGACAGGCACAGATACGCAGTATTTT CASSLGVGTGTDTQYF TRBV7-2 TRBD1 TRBJ2-3 .
TGTGCCATCAGGAACCAGTGGAACACCATATATTTT CAIRNQWNTIYF TRBV10-3 . TRBJ1-3 .
TGTGCCAGCAGCTCCCCGCCCCGCAGGGGCACTGAAGCTTTCTTT CASSSPPRRGTEAFF TRBV11-2 . TRBJ1-1 .
TGTGCCAGCAGCGTAGTCGGAACAGGGGGTACTGCCGGGGAGCTGTTTTTT CASSVVGTGGTAGELFF TRBV9 TRBD1 TRBJ2-2 .
TGTGCCAGCAGTCTGACTAGCGGCAATGAGCAGTTCTTC CASSLTSGNEQFF TRBV2 TRBD2 TRBJ2-1 few
TGTGCCAGCAGTGACGCGGGGGGCACAGATACGCAGTATTTT CASSDAGGTDTQYF TRBV6-4 TRBD2 TRBJ2-3 .
TGTGCCAGCAGCCAACCTGCGGAGGATGTCTATGGCTACACCTTC CASSQPAEDVYGYTF TRBV3-1/TRBV3-2 . TRBJ1-2 .
TGTGCCAGCAGCCCCGAGGGAAGGTCCTACAATGAGCAGTTCTTC CASSPEGRSYNEQFF TRBV13 . TRBJ2-1 .
TGTGCCAGCAGCGATGGTGGACAGGGGGGCTATGGCTACACCTTC CASSDGGQGGYGYTF TRBV7-9 TRBD1 TRBJ1-2 once
TGCGCCAGCAGCCAAGAAACAGGCTCCTACAATGAGCAGTTCTTC CASSQETGSYNEQFF TRBV4-3 . TRBJ2-1 .
TGTGCCAGCAGGGGAACCGGGACTAGCGATCAAGAGACCCAGTACTTC CASRGTGTSDQETQYF TRBV5-6 TRBD2 TRBJ2-5 .
TGTGCCAGCACTAAGGACAGGGATGGACTCTACGAGCAGTACTTC CASTKDRDGLYEQYF TRBV5-6 TRBD1 TRBJ2-7 .
TGTGCCAGCAGCTTAGTGGCCCCCGCGGGGCTCTATGGCTACACCTTC CASSLVAPAGLYGYTF TRBV7-2 . TRBJ1-2 .
TGTGCCACCAGCAGACGACAGGGCGGGATTGAAAAACTGTTTTTT CATSRRQGGIEKLFF TRBV15 TRBD1 TRBJ1-4 .
TGCGCCAGCAGCCAAGATCCTGGCCTTTCGCTTGATTCACCCCTCCACTTT CASSQDPGLSLDSPLHF TRBV4-1 . TRBJ1-6 once
TGTGCCAGCAGCCAGGGGACAGACTCCTACGAGCAGTACTTC CASSQGTDSYEQYF TRBV4-2 TRBD1 TRBJ2-7 .
TGTGCCAGCAGCTTAGGTAGGCAGGAACTAGCTGGGGCCAACGTCCTGACTTTC CASSLGRQELAGANVLTF TRBV7-8 . TRBJ2-6 .
TGTGCCAGCAGCTTAGTCCGGTCGTTGCAGTACTTC CASSLVRSLQYF TRBV7-2 . TRBJ2-7 once
TGTGCCAGCAGCCAAGCGTCGCCCGGGGAGGACAATCAGCCCCAGCATTTT CASSQASPGEDNQPQHF TRBV3-1/TRBV3-2 . TRBJ1-5 once
TGTGCCAGCAGCCGGGGGGGTCTCACAGATACGCAGTATTTT CASSRGGLTDTQYF TRBV9 TRBD2 TRBJ2-3 .
TGCGCCAGCAGCTTTAGCGGGGGGAGAGGGAACGAGCAGTACTTC CASSFSGGRGNEQYF TRBV5-1 TRBD2 TRBJ2-7 .
TGTGCCACCAGCAGACCTATGACAGGAATCCACGAGCAGTACTTC CATSRPMTGIHEQYF TRBV15 . TRBJ2-7 .
TGTGCCAGTAGTATTGATTTGGTCAGGGGGCCCAAGAACACTGAAGCTTTCTTT CASSIDLVRGPKNTEAFF TRBV19 TRBD1 TRBJ1-1 .
TGCGCCAGACTAGCCAGCGGGGGCATCCCAGATACGCAGTATTTT CARLASGGIPDTQYF TRBV10-1 TRBD2 TRBJ2-3 .
TGCGCCAGCAGCTTATGGGACAGGGAGAATTCACCCCTCCACTTT CASSLWDRENSPLHF TRBV5-1 TRBD1 TRBJ1-6 .
TGTGCCAGCAGCTCGGCACTAGCGGGGAGCACAGATACGCAGTATTTT CASSSALAGSTDTQYF TRBV7-9 TRBD2 TRBJ2-3 .
TGTGCCATCAGTGAGTCCCTTTCTGGCTACACCTTC CAISESLSGYTF TRBV10-3 . TRBJ1-2 .
TGTGCCAGCAGCTCCCTGGACAGGGAGGACTACGAGCAGTACTTC CASSSLDREDYEQYF TRBV7-9 TRBD1 TRBJ2-7 .
TGTGCCAGCACCTTGGGGGTGGGGCGTACAGATACGCAGTATTTT CASTLGVGRTDTQYF TRBV5-5 . TRBJ2-3 .
TGTGCCAGCAGCTTGACTGGACTAGCAAGCACAGATACGCAGTATTTT CASSLTGLASTDTQYF TRBV5-5 TRBD2 TRBJ2-3 many
TGTGCCAGCAGTGTAGGACAGGGTGGCGATGGCTACACCTTC CASSVGQGGDGYTF TRBV2 TRBD1 TRBJ1-2 .
TGCGCCAGCAGCTTCGGGCCACGGGGATCTACTGGGGAGCTGTTTTTT CASSFGPRGSTGELFF TRBV5-1 . TRBJ2-2 few
TGCGCCAGCAGCTTGGCGGGGGATGGTGAGCAGTTCTTC CASSLAGDGEQFF TRBV5-1 . TRBJ2-1 .
TGTGCCAGCAGGGTGAACTGGGGGGGGTCGGCCTACAATGAGCAGTTCTTC CASRVNWGGSAYNEQFF TRBV4-2 TRBD2 TRBJ2-1 .
TGCAGCGTGTTCGGGACTAATGAAAAACTGTTTTTT CSVFGTNEKLFF TRBV29-1 . TRBJ1-4 .
TGTGCCAGCAGCCCGGCACTTGAACAGGTTTATGGCTACACCTTC CASSPALEQVYGYTF TRBV7-8 . TRBJ1-2 .
TGTGCCAGCAGCCAAGGCGTGACCGGGGGGCCTGCTACAGATACGCAGTATTTT CASSQGVTGGPATDTQYF TRBV4-2 . TRBJ2-3 .
TGTGCCAGCAGCTTAGAGCCTGCAACTAATGAAAAACTGTTTTTT CASSLEPATNEKLFF TRBV7-6 . TRBJ1-4 .
TGTGCCAGCAGTTCGGGGGCTGGAAACACCATATATTTT CASSSGAGNTIYF TRBV12-3/TRBV12-4 . TRBJ1-3 .
TGTGCCAGCTCACCTGGACTAGCGGGGGCTTACAATGAGCAGTTCTTC CASSPGLAGAYNEQFF TRBV18 TRBD2 TRBJ2-1 .
TGTGCCAGCAGCTTAGTGTCTAGCGGGGGGACAGATACGCAGTATTTT CASSLVSSGGTDTQYF TRBV7-2 TRBD2 TRBJ2-3 .
TGTGCCAGCAGCCAAGATCTGGACAGGGTATACGGACCCCTCCACTTT CASSQDLDRVYGPLHF TRBV3-1/TRBV3-2 TRBD1 TRBJ1-6 .
TGTGCCAGCAGCGAGGGACTAATGCGCGATGAGCAGTTCTTC CASSEGLMRDEQFF TRBV7-2 TRBD2 TRBJ2-1 .
TGTGCCAGCATTACTCAAGCGGGGTTCCCCACCGGGGAGCTGTTTTTT CASITQAGFPTGELFF TRBV2 TRBD2 TRBJ2-2 .
TGCGCCAGCAGCCAACCGAGGCGCGGAGAAAATCAGCCCCAGCATTTT CASSQPRRGENQPQHF TRBV4-1 . TRBJ1-5 .
TGTGCCAGCAGCCAAGATTATCAGGGAAAGAATGAAAAACTGTTTTTT CASSQDYQGKNEKLFF TRBV4-2 . TRBJ1-4 .
TGTGCCAGCAGCCCCGGGACAGGGATCAGGTACGAGCAGTACTTC CASSPGTGIRYEQYF TRBV5-8 TRBD1 TRBJ2-7 .
TGTGCCAGCAGTGACCCACAGGCTATGAACACTGAAGCTTTCTTT CASSDPQAMNTEAFF TRBV2 . TRBJ1-1 .
TGTGCCAGCAGCCAAGATCGTGTTCAGGGGCACGAGCAGTACTTC CASSQDRVQGHEQYF TRBV3-1/TRBV3-2 . TRBJ2-7 .
TGTGCCAGCTCACTTGGACTTAAAGAGACCCAGTACTTC CASSLGLKETQYF TRBV18 . TRBJ2-5 .